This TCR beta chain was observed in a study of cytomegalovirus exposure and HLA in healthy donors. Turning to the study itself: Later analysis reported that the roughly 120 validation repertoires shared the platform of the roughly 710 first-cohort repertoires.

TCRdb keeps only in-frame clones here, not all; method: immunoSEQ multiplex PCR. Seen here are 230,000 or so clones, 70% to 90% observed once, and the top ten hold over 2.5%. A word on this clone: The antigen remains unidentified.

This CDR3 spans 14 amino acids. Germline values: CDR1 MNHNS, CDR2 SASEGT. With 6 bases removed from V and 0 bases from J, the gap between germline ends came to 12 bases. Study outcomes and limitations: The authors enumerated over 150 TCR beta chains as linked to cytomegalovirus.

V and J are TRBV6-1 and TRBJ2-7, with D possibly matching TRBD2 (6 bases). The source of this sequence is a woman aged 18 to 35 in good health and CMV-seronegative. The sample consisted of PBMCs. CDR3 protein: CASRRDLSSYEQYF. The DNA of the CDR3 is TGTGCCAGCAGACGGGACTTGAGCTCCTACGAGCAGTACTTC.